A single sample is the source of the 8 T cell receptor beta chains below, sequenced in a study of technical replicates of blood from a handful of donors (dated by TCRdb to 2017 to 2019). The library was obtained by the immunoSEQ multiplex PCR assay. As stored in TCRdb, this immuneACCESS dataset retains in-frame rearrangements with V and J assigned. A fraction of the clones does not appear; measured against another copy, unresolved V genes explain less than half of the discrepancy, and the remainder lacks a known reason. This sample is represented by 75,000 to 90,000 clones; roughly 94% of them were singletons. The top ten hold 0.34% of the sample. The sample consisted of T cells isolated from PBMCs. The receptors shown here come from a human donor in good health.

The chain couples TRBV4-1 to TRBJ2-7; D gene uncertain. CDR3 length: 13 residues. Germline CDR1 MGHRA, CDR2 YSYEKL. Trimming removed 1 base from V and 3 bases from J, with 7 bases in between. As DNA, the CDR3 is TGCGCCAGCAGCCAAGGACTGGGCTACGAGCAGTACTTC. Amino acid sequence: CASSQGLGYEQYF.

This chain links TRBV23-1 with TRBJ2-7, with D maybe TRBD1 (6 bases). TRBV23-1 belongs to the ORF category, with a function that is uncertain. The V end was cut by 8 bases, the J end by 0 bases, with 20 bases between. This CDR3 has 16 residues. The CDR3 loop reads CASRTPTGTLSYEQYF. The CDR3, as DNA: TGCGCCAGCCGTACTCCCACCGGGACACTCTCCTACGAGCAGTACTTC.

The rearrangement links TRBV29-1 to TRBJ2-7; D gene uncertain. Trimming left V 0 bases short and J 2 bases short, with 11 bases between. Germline V gene lookup returns CDR1 SQVTM and CDR2 ANQGSEA. The CDR3 sequence is 14 residues long. CDR3 in DNA: TGCAGCGTTGAAGAAGGAGTTTCAGCCTACGAGCAGTACTTC. Its protein is CSVEEGVSAYEQYF.

The J gene is TRBJ2-5, the V gene TRBV25-1; 11 bases are a match to TRBD2. The CDR3 is made up of 15 amino acids. After removal of 2 bases from V and 8 bases from J, the junction contained 7 bases not matched to a gene. Per germline, CDR1 MGHDK and CDR2 SYGVNS. The CDR3 reads CASSETSGSSGTQYF. CDR3 sequence (DNA): TGTGCCAGCAGTGAAACTAGCGGGAGTTCGGGAACCCAGTACTTC.

This clone is a singleton in its sample. This chain joins TRBV11-2 and TRBJ2-7; possible D gene TRBD2, 5 bases. Germline V gene lookup returns CDR1 SGHAT and CDR2 FQNNGV. This CDR3 has 15 amino acids. V lost 7 bases to trimming and J lost 2 bases, with 18 bases between them. In nucleotides, the CDR3 is TGTGCCAGCACCTTCAAGGCTAGCTTTACCTACGAGCAGTACTTC. Its protein product is CASTFKASFTYEQYF.

The rearrangement uses TRBV30 and TRBJ2-4; no clear D gene. The CDR3 is 13 amino acids. Trimming removed 4 bases at V and 4 bases at J, with 11 bases between. CDR1 and CDR2 from the germline V gene are GTSNPN and SVGIG (reference sequence). The CDR3 loop is CAWTGLVKNIQYF. CDR3 DNA sequence: TGTGCCTGGACGGGTCTGGTTAAAAACATTCAGTACTTC.

The chain joins TRBV28 to TRBJ1-5, with TRBD1 as a possible D gene (6 bases). Looked up from germline, CDR1 is MDHEN and CDR2 is SYDVKM. The V end was cut by 5 bases, the J end by 0 bases, with 23 bases between. The CDR3 is made up of 19 amino acids. The CDR3 loop reads CASSLHPGGLVYSNQPQHF. In nucleotides, the CDR3 is TGTGCCAGCAGTCTACATCCCGGGGGGCTAGTATATAGCAATCAGCCCCAGCATTTT.

The chain uses TRBV9 and TRBJ2-1; 8 nucleotides match TRBD1. The CDR3 runs 17 residues. The germline gives CDR1 SGDLS, CDR2 YYNGEE. V shed 0 bases, J shed 1 base, and the junction held 6 bases outside the gene matches. CDR3 coding DNA: TGTGCCAGCAGCGTAGCCTCTCGGACAGGGTCCTACAATGAGCAGTTCTTC. This sequence encodes CASSVASRTGSYNEQFF.